The 29 T cell receptor beta chains below come from one sample, sequenced in a study of T cells in Graves' hyperthyroidism and ophthalmopathy. Amplified TCR beta CDR3 regions derived from RNA transcripts. First-round RT-PCR of the TCR CDR3 relied on the HTBI primer set. A single record per CDR3 protein comes from TCRdb applying MiXCR to the multiplex PCR reads. The repertoire holds fewer than 200,000 distinct CDR3 sequences, about a sixth seen once, with around 29% in the top ten. The sequencing sample was made of blood. The receptors derive from a woman in her 50s with Graves' hyperthyroidism.

J is TRBJ2-5 and V is TRBV28; perhaps D is TRBD1 or TRBD2 (5 bases each). With 7 bases removed from V and 5 bases from J, the gap between germline ends came to 26 bases. CDR1 is MDHEN and CDR2 is SYDVKM in the germline V gene. This CDR3 contains 17 residues. CDR3 sequence: CASTETLGRDSGETQYF. In nucleotides, the CDR3 is TGTGCCAGCACCGAAACCTTGGGACGCGACTCCGGGGAGACCCAGTACTTC.

The chain recombines TRBV28 with TRBJ2-2; a possible D gene is TRBD1 (6 bases). There are 20 residues in the CDR3. V was cut by 4 bases and J by 1 base, with 25 bases left in between. The V gene's germline CDR1 is MDHEN and CDR2 SYDVKM. Written as DNA, the CDR3 is TGTGCCAGCAGTTATCAAACAGGGACCCAATCTGCGTGGAACACCGGGGAGCTGTTTTTT. It yields the protein CASSYQTGTQSAWNTGELFF.

In its sample, this clonotype was seen many times. This chain joins TRBV7-9 and TRBJ1-1; 7 bases are shared with TRBD1. The CDR3 sequence is 19 residues long. Germline loops: CDR1 SEHNR, CDR2 FQNEAQ (reference sequence). V lost 1 base to trimming and J lost 4 bases; unmatched junction nucleotides: 18. In DNA form, the CDR3 reads TGTGCCAGCAGCTTAGGTAGAGTCAGGGGGGTCCGGGGGGGCACTGAAGCTTTCTTT. This sequence encodes CASSLGRVRGVRGGTEAFF.

This clonotype came up many times. The V gene is TRBV28, the J gene TRBJ2-7; the D is unclear. V lost 7 bases, J lost 0 bases, and 16 bases lay in between. CDR1 and CDR2 from the germline V gene are MDHEN and SYDVKM. This CDR3 has 15 amino acids. In DNA, the CDR3 is TGTGCCAGCACCATTTCCCGGCGGATCTCCTACGAGCAGTACTTC. It yields the protein CASTISRRISYEQYF.

This clonotype was recorded at least ten times. The chain is built from TRBV27 and TRBJ2-3, with D tentatively TRBD2 (7 bases). The CDR3 length is 19 residues. Germline values: CDR1 MNHEY, CDR2 SMNVEV (reference sequence). Trimming took off 1 base at V and 4 bases at J, with 24 bases between the two ends. This CDR3 reads CASSLYPPVIGGAADTQYF. As DNA, the CDR3 is TGTGCCAGCAGTTTATATCCCCCTGTTATAGGGGGGGCCGCAGATACGCAGTATTTT.

This clonotype showed up many times. Because the CDR3 is missing its conserved closing phenylalanine or tryptophan, this is likely a read error. The chain couples TRBV6-2 or TRBV6-3 to TRBJ2-7; D possibly matches TRBD1 or TRBD2 (5 bases each). Germline V lookup: CDR1 MNHEY, CDR2 SVGEGT. V shed 0 bases and J shed 2 bases, with 11 bases lying between them. The CDR3 runs to 15 residues. CDR3 in amino acids: CASSYSGTQTYEQYL. The CDR3 DNA reads as TGTGCCAGCAGTTACTCGGGGACCCAAACCTACGAGCAGTACCTC.

This clonotype was observed many times. Here the CDR3 reads CASSSPGVYGYTF. In DNA form, the CDR3 reads TGTGCCAGCAGTTCCCCAGGGGTTTATGGCTACACCTTC. The chain links TRBV6-2 or TRBV6-3 to TRBJ1-2, with a tentative D call TRBD1 (6 bases). Trimming took 4 bases from V and 5 from J, leaving 11 bases between them. The length of the CDR3 is 13 residues. Looked up from germline, CDR1 is MNHEY and CDR2 is SVGEGT.

Only a few counts were recorded for this clonotype. A much larger clone is a single base away; this may be a read error. The chain links TRBV5-1 to TRBJ1-1, with TRBD1 identical over 10 bases. This CDR3 is built from 16 residues. The V gene's germline CDR1 is SGHRS and CDR2 YFSETQ. CDR3 bases: TGCGCCAGCAGCTTGGCTGGGACAGGGGTGAACATTGAAGCTTTCTTT. This codes for CASSLAGTGVNIEAFF.

This clonotype was detected ten times or more. This rearrangement joins TRBV18 to TRBJ2-7; 7 positions match TRBD1. Germline values: CDR1 KGHSH, CDR2 LQKENI. The ends lost 4 bases at V and 1 base at J; junction bases unmatched: 13. The CDR3 runs to 17 residues. The CDR3 nucleotides are TGTGCCAGCTCACTACCGTCCGGTGGGGACAGATCCTACGAGCAGTACTTC. It yields the protein CASSLPSGGDRSYEQYF. Full variable domain (remainder filled in from reference TRBV18 and TRBJ2-7): NAGVMQNPRHLVRRRGQEARLRCSPMKGHSHVYWYRQLPEEGLKFMVYLQKENIIDESGMPKERFSAEFPKEGPSILRIQQVVRGDSAAYFCASSLPSGGDRSYEQYFGPGTRLTVT.

This clonotype has ten or more counts. The chain employs TRBV2 and TRBJ2-3; 9 nucleotides agree with TRBD2. The J segment lost 5 bases and the V segment lost 8 bases, leaving 5 bases of the junction unmatched. This CDR3 contains 13 residues. CDR1 is SNHLY and CDR2 is FYNNEI in the germline V gene. CDR3 sequence (DNA): TGTGCCAGCGAGGCGGGGGGGCAAGATACGCAGTATTTT. Translation: CASEAGGQDTQYF.

Many counts were recorded for this clonotype. This chain joins TRBV3-1 and TRBJ1-2, with D hard to call. Trimming cost V 2 bases and J 6 bases, with 16 bases left between them. The CDR3 runs 15 residues. The germline V gene encodes CDR1 LGHDT and CDR2 YNNKEL (reference sequence). CDR3 in DNA: TGTGCCAGCAGCCAACTCGTGGCAGGAAGAGATGGCTACACCTTC. It yields the protein CASSQLVAGRDGYTF.

There are many counts of this clonotype. The chain couples TRBV7-9 to TRBJ2-7, with 7 bases aligning to TRBD1. V shed 4 bases, J shed 3 bases, and the junction held 9 bases outside the gene matches. In germline, CDR1 is SEHNR, CDR2 FQNEAQ (reference sequence). This CDR3 has 15 amino acids. The CDR3: CASSSGGYRGYEQYF. The CDR3 bases are TGTGCCAGCAGCTCAGGAGGCTACAGGGGCTACGAGCAGTACTTC. The whole variable domain, remainder taken from reference TRBV7-9 and TRBJ2-7, is DTGVSQNPRHKITKRGQNVTFRCDPISEHNRLYWYRQTLGQGPEFLTYFQNEAQLEKSRLLSDRFSAERPKGSFSTLEIQRTEQGDSAMYLCASSSGGYRGYEQYFGPGTRLTVT.

CDR3 coding DNA: TGTGCCAGCTCACACAAGAACACTGAAGCTTTCTTT. It translates to CASSHKNTEAFF. The rearrangement links TRBV18 to TRBJ1-1; D uncertain. CDR1 is KGHSH, CDR2 LQKENI, per germline. This CDR3 comprises 12 residues. V lost 4 bases, J lost 1 base, and 4 bases lay in between.

This clonotype occurred many times. The chain recombines TRBV10-3 with TRBJ2-1; 8 bases are a match to TRBD1. This CDR3 contains 15 residues. Germline CDR1 and CDR2: ENHRY and SYGVKD. The V and J ends lost 2 bases and 9 bases, in that order; junction bases with no gene match: 9. Here the CDR3 DNA reads TGTGCCATCAGTGAGATAGGACAGGGAAGTGGTGAGCAGTTCTTC. Encoded protein: CAISEIGQGSGEQFF.

In its sample, this clonotype was seen many times. The chain couples TRBV15 to TRBJ2-1; TRBD1 matches at 10 bases. The trim removed 6 bases at V and 8 bases at J, leaving 4 bases unmatched. Looked up from germline, CDR1 is LNHNV and CDR2 is YYDKDF (reference sequence). CDR3 length: 13 residues. Written as DNA, the CDR3 is TGTGCCACCAGGGGGACAGGGGAGGATGAGCAGTTCTTC. Its translation is CATRGTGEDEQFF.

This chain connects TRBV28 to TRBJ2-1, with 10 bases aligning to TRBD2. The CDR3 covers 15 residues. Germline loops: CDR1 MDHEN, CDR2 SYDVKM. V lost 11 bases to trimming and J lost 10 bases; unmatched junction nucleotides: 17. CDR3 DNA sequence: TGTGCCGCGGGGCCGAGCGGGAGGGGCCCGGGGGAGCAGTTCTTC. Its translation: CAAGPSGRGPGEQFF.

This clonotype was seen repeatedly, ten times or more. The chain has TRBV5-1 and TRBJ1-6; a possible D gene is TRBD1 (5 bases). The CDR3 is made up of 15 amino acids. V lost 5 bases and J 3 bases, leaving 12 bases between the germline ends. Germline CDR1 is SGHRS and CDR2 is YFSETQ. This chain's CDR3 is CASRRMGRYNSPLHF. The CDR3 nucleotides are TGCGCCAGCAGGCGAATGGGACGCTATAATTCACCCCTCCACTTT.

V is TRBV18 and J is TRBJ1-3; D is uncertain. V was pared by 4 bases and J by 0 bases, with 13 bases between. The CDR3 totals 16 residues. Germline V gene sequence: CDR1 KGHSH, CDR2 LQKENI. The CDR3 coding sequence is TGTGCCAGCTCACGGGAGTTCCCCTACTCTGGAAACACCATATATTTT. Protein: CASSREFPYSGNTIYF. Drawing the rest from reference TRBV18 and TRBJ1-3, the complete variable domain is NAGVMQNPRHLVRRRGQEARLRCSPMKGHSHVYWYRQLPEEGLKFMVYLQKENIIDESGMPKERFSAEFPKEGPSILRIQQVVRGDSAAYFCASSREFPYSGNTIYFGEGSWLTVV.

In the case of this clonotype: Since a much larger clone is just one base distant, this may be a read error. This chain uses TRBV7-2 with TRBJ2-7, with 10 positions matching TRBD2. The CDR3 is 15 residues long. Germline CDR1 SGHTA, CDR2 FQGNSA. The CDR3 DNA follows: TGTGCCAGCAGCTCGATAGCGGGGGGACCTTACGGGCAGTACTTC. Protein: CASSSIAGGPYGQYF.

This clonotype was counted at least ten times. This chain connects TRBV11-3 to TRBJ2-3; possible D gene TRBD2, 5 bases. CDR1 is SGHNT and CDR2 is YENEEA in the germline V gene. The CDR3 totals 14 residues. V was pared by 5 bases and J by 4 bases, with 13 bases between. This CDR3 is CASSQAGVPDTQYF. The CDR3 DNA reads as TGTGCCAGCAGCCAAGCCGGGGTACCAGATACGCAGTATTTT.

The chain is built from TRBV19 and TRBJ2-1; D possibly corresponds to TRBD2 (5 bases). Per the germline V gene, CDR1 is LNHDA and CDR2 is SQIVND (reference sequence). Trimming removed 1 base at V and 4 bases at J, with 8 bases between. The CDR3 has 14 residues. CDR3 region: CASSIASQYNEQFF. DNA for the CDR3: TGTGCCAGTAGTATAGCTAGCCAATACAATGAGCAGTTCTTC.

The table lists this clonotype with many counts. This chain uses TRBV11-2 with TRBJ1-6; D is possibly TRBD1 (6 bases). Germline loops: CDR1 SGHAT, CDR2 FQNNGV. The CDR3 is made up of 13 amino acids. Trimming left V 8 bases short and J 6 bases short, with 11 bases between. CDR3 amino acids: CASLGGANSPLHF. The CDR3 bases are TGTGCCAGCCTGGGGGGGGCTAATTCACCCCTCCACTTT.

This clonotype was detected many times. The chain couples TRBV7-8 to TRBJ1-5; 7 bases match TRBD1. The V gene end was trimmed by 1 base and the J gene end by 0 bases; junction bases not matched to a gene: 9. This CDR3 spans 18 amino acids. CDR1 is SGHVS, CDR2 FQNEAQ, per germline. CDR3 protein: CASSLVGQTSYSNQPQHF. The CDR3 bases are TGTGCCAGCAGCTTAGTGGGACAGACCTCTTATAGCAATCAGCCCCAGCATTTT.

This clonotype was counted at least ten times. V is TRBV20-1 and J is TRBJ2-3; 9 bases align to TRBD2. The CDR3 consists of 17 residues. Per the germline V gene, CDR1 is DFQATT and CDR2 is SNEGSKA (reference sequence). The V gene end was trimmed by 0 bases and the J gene end by 2 bases; junction bases not matched to a gene: 9. The CDR3 sequence is CSARDQKRGANTDTQYF. Here the CDR3 DNA reads TGCAGTGCTAGAGATCAGAAGCGGGGGGCGAACACAGATACGCAGTATTTT.

The table lists this clonotype with many counts. CDR3 nucleotides: TGTGCCAGCAGCTTAGATGGCGGGGTAAAAGGCTACACCTTC. Translating it yields CASSLDGGVKGYTF. The rearrangement joins TRBV11-2 to TRBJ1-2; D is uncertain. Trimming took 0 bases from V and 8 from J, leaving 13 bases between them. The CDR3 is 14 amino acids. Germline-derived CDR1 and CDR2 are SGHAT and FQNNGV.

This clonotype was counted ten times or more. The genes are TRBV20-1 and TRBJ1-1; D not certain. This CDR3 is 14 amino acids long. V was pared by 5 bases and J by 1 base, with 14 bases between. Germline V gene lookup returns CDR1 DFQATT and CDR2 SNEGSKA (reference sequence). The CDR3 protein is CSARDPAENTEAFF. Written as DNA, the CDR3 is TGCAGTGCTCGGGATCCGGCCGAGAACACTGAAGCTTTCTTT.

This clonotype was found many times. The chain combines TRBV7-6 with TRBJ1-1; 9 nucleotides match TRBD1. The CDR3 is 17 amino acids. V lost 5 bases, J lost 0 bases, and 10 bases stayed unmatched. The V gene's germline CDR1 is SGHVS and CDR2 FNYEAQ. CDR3 nucleotide sequence: TGTGCCAGCAGCCCTGTCGGGACAGGGATCATGAACACTGAAGCTTTCTTT. Protein product: CASSPVGTGIMNTEAFF.

This clonotype was detected many times. V usage is TRBV7-8 and J usage is TRBJ2-7, with 9 bases identical to TRBD2. The CDR3 runs to 20 residues. Unmatched junction bases numbered 21, after V lost 2 bases and J lost 4 bases. Germline lookup yields CDR1 SGHVS and CDR2 FQNEAQ. The CDR3, as DNA: TGTGCCAGCAGCTTACGGGCGCGGGGGGGGTCGGTGCGATTGGGATACGAGCAGTACTTC. This codes for CASSLRARGGSVRLGYEQYF.

The rearrangement links TRBV5-6 to TRBJ2-7, with 9 nucleotides matching TRBD1. The CDR3 consists of 14 residues. V shed 4 bases and J 4 bases; nucleotides not matched to a gene: 6. Germline V CDR1 and CDR2: SGHDT, YYEEEE. The DNA for the CDR3 is TGTGCCAGCAGCCTCGGGACAGGGCATTACGAGCAGTACTTC. Protein product: CASSLGTGHYEQYF.